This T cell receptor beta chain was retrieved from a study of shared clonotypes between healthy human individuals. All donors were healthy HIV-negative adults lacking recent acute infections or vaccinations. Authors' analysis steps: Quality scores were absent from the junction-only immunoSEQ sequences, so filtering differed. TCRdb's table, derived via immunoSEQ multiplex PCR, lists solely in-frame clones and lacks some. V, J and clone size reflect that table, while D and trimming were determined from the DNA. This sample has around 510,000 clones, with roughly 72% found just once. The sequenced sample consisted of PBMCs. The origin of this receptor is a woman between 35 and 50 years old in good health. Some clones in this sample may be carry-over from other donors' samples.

This CDR3 is CASSPQGPNYEQYF. CDR3 nucleotides: TGTGCCAGCAGCCCACAGGGGCCTAACTACGAGCAGTACTTC. The chain couples TRBV5-6 to TRBJ2-7, with 7 positions matching TRBD1. The V gene end was trimmed by 4 bases and the J gene end by 3 bases; junction bases not matched to a gene: 7. The CDR3 loop spans 14 amino acids. In germline, CDR1 is SGHDT, CDR2 YYEEEE.